This TCR beta chain emerged from a study of cytotoxic CD8 clonotypes in ibrutinib-treated CLL. Looking at the study overall: Productive templates per sample averaged roughly 250,000; productive rearrangements, approximately 93,000.

For this clone: Its target is not known.

Genomic DNA for TCR beta libraries, roughly 2.1 micrograms, came from cryopreserved PBMCs. The study's findings and limits: Patients with sustained remission and those progressing were sampled at differing times.

J was trimmed by 1 base and V by 8 bases; bases with no gene match: 3. There are 14 residues in the CDR3. In germline, CDR1 is KGHSH, CDR2 LQKENI. Clones were read by immunoSEQ multiplex PCR, and TCRdb kept only the in-frame ones, dropping some. The sample holds 300,000 to 350,000 clones, roughly 85% seen once. The source is a human donor with chronic lymphocytic leukemia. The chain uses TRBV18 and TRBJ2-2; 8 bases are shared with TRBD1. The sample here was PBMCs, taken before ibrutinib treatment. The CDR3 region is CASHGTGNTGELFF. CDR3 DNA: TGTGCCAGCCACGGGACAGGGAACACCGGGGAGCTGTTTTTT.